Listed here are 25 T cell receptor beta chains from one sample, sequenced in a study of T-cell reconstitution after alpha-beta-depleted transplantation in children. Library preparation (for TCRbeta) was performed with unique molecular identifiers. TCRdb reprocessed the PCR reads with MiXCR, giving one entry per CDR3 protein. Among hundreds of thousands of distinct CDR3 sequences listed, about 9.2% were seen once. This material consisted of PBMCs from the stem cell graft donor, taken from the stem cell graft. The receptors here all came from a human donor who donated a stem cell graft to a child with acute lymphoblastic leukemia.

This clonotype was picked up many times. The chain links TRBV7-8 to TRBJ1-5; D not certain. Germline V gene data show CDR1 as SGHVS and CDR2 as FQNEAQ. The CDR3 consists of 12 residues. Deletions cut 4 bases from V and 6 bases from J, with 7 bases between. CDR3 loop: CASSSFAQPQHF. Here the CDR3 DNA reads TGTGCCAGCAGCTCCTTTGCTCAGCCCCAGCATTTT.

V is TRBV20-1 and J is TRBJ1-1, with D possibly being TRBD1 (6 bases). CDR3 length: 14 amino acids. From germline, CDR1 is DFQATT and CDR2 SNEGSKA (reference sequence). V lost 0 bases and J lost 4, with 12 bases in between. In DNA, the CDR3 is TGCAGTGCTAGAGATGCGGGGGCGGGCACTGAAGCTTTCTTT. It codes for CSARDAGAGTEAFF.

This clonotype was detected a few times. Here the CDR3 DNA reads TGTGCCAGCTCACCACTAGCGGGGGCCCTCAATGAGCAGTTCTTC. Its translation is CASSPLAGALNEQFF. The V gene is TRBV18, the J gene TRBJ2-1, with 9 nucleotides matching TRBD2. Germline V gene data show CDR1 as KGHSH and CDR2 as LQKENI. The trim removed 1 base at V and 6 bases at J, leaving 4 bases unmatched. The CDR3 extends over 15 amino acids.

This clonotype appeared a few times. A read error may account for a junction end that differs from germline. The CDR3 loop is CSAREREEGQLF. In nucleotides, the CDR3 is TGCAGTGCTAGAGAGCGTGAGGAAGGACAGCTCTTT. V usage is TRBV20-1 and J usage is TRBJ1-1; TRBD1 might be the D (6 bases). This CDR3 contains 12 residues. Germline values: CDR1 DFQATT, CDR2 SNEGSKA (reference sequence).

The chain recombines TRBV5-1 with TRBJ1-4; D might be TRBD1 (5 bases). Germline values: CDR1 SGHRS, CDR2 YFSETQ. The CDR3 loop spans 16 amino acids. Trimming removed 4 bases at V and 7 bases at J, with 20 bases between. CDR3 bases: TGCGCCAGCAGCGCCTCTCGGAGGGGAGTAGGTGAAAAACTGTTTTTT. Protein sequence: CASSASRRGVGEKLFF.

The genes are TRBV20-1 and TRBJ2-2, with D tentatively TRBD2 (6 bases). The CDR3 contains 15 residues. Germline V lookup: CDR1 DFQATT, CDR2 SNEGSKA (reference sequence). V lost 0 bases and J lost 4, with 12 bases in between. The CDR3 DNA reads TGCAGTGCTAGAGATCGGACGCGGGGCACCGGGGAGCTGTTTTTT. The encoded protein is CSARDRTRGTGELFF.

In regard to this clonotype: This is likely a read error, given that the CDR3 carries no conserved phenylalanine or tryptophan at its end. This chain links TRBV4-1 with TRBJ1-5; 7 nucleotides match TRBD1. This CDR3 is built from 13 residues. Losses at the gene ends were 2 bases for V and 5 bases for J; bases not matched to a gene: 0. Germline CDR1 MGHRA, CDR2 YSYEKL. Here the CDR3 reads CASSQQGDQPQHY. In DNA, the CDR3 is TGCGCCAGCAGCCAACAGGGGGATCAGCCCCAGCATTAT.

There are a few counts of this clonotype. The rearrangement joins TRBV12-3 or TRBV12-4 to TRBJ1-1, with D hard to call. The ends were cut back, 5 bases at V and 2 bases at J, with 9 bases in the middle. The CDR3 runs to 13 residues. The CDR3 sequence: CASSVMGNTEAFF. CDR3 sequence (DNA): TGTGCCAGCAGTGTAATGGGAAACACTGAAGCTTTCTTT.

This clonotype was observed at least ten times. The gene calls are TRBV9 and TRBJ1-1, with D possibly TRBD1 on 6 matching bases. V was shortened by 1 base and J by 4 bases, with 17 bases between the two germline ends. This CDR3 contains 16 residues. Looked up from germline, CDR1 is SGDLS and CDR2 is YYNGEE. CDR3 bases: TGTGCCAGCAGCGTACGTTCGGGGGCTAAGGGCACTGAAGCTTTCTTT. The encoded protein is CASSVRSGAKGTEAFF.

The chain is built from TRBV29-1 and TRBJ1-2; the match to TRBD1 covers 8 bases. Germline V CDR1 and CDR2: SQVTM, ANQGSEA. The CDR3 has 12 amino acids. Trimming took 7 bases from V and 3 from J; bases not matched to a gene: 4. The CDR3 loop is CSGGQGDYGYTF. Here the CDR3 DNA reads TGCAGCGGTGGACAGGGTGACTATGGCTACACCTTC.

V gene TRBV20-1 combines with J gene TRBJ1-1; 7 nucleotides align to TRBD1. The CDR3 consists of 15 residues. Per the germline V gene, CDR1 is DFQATT and CDR2 is SNEGSKA (reference sequence). J was trimmed by 1 base and V by 5 bases; bases with no gene match: 10. The CDR3 loop reads CSASSTGTANTEAFF. CDR3 coding DNA: TGCAGTGCTTCTAGTACCGGGACAGCGAACACTGAAGCTTTCTTT.

This clonotype was detected many times. The chain links TRBV6-1 to TRBJ2-1; D is undetermined. Germline CDR1 is MNHNS and CDR2 is SASEGT. This CDR3 has 14 amino acids. The V and J ends lost 1 base and 6 bases respectively, with 10 bases between them. As DNA, the CDR3 is TGTGCCAGCAGTGAAGGGGCCTGGGGCAATGAGCAGTTCTTC. Translated: CASSEGAWGNEQFF.

The sample holds a few counts of this clonotype. The chain combines TRBV5-1 with TRBJ1-6; tentatively, D is TRBD1 (6 bases). This CDR3 region has 16 residues. From germline, CDR1 is SGHRS and CDR2 YFSETQ. Deletions cut 0 bases from V and 6 bases from J, with 13 bases between. The CDR3 sequence is CASSLESGAPNSPLHF. DNA for the CDR3: TGCGCCAGCAGCTTGGAATCGGGGGCCCCTAATTCACCCCTCCACTTT. The whole variable domain, filled in from reference TRBV5-1 and TRBJ1-6, reads KAGVTQTPRYLIKTRGQQVTLSCSPISGHRSVSWYQQTPGQGLQFLFEYFSETQRNKGNFPGRFSGRQFSNSRSEMNVSTLELGDSALYLCASSLESGAPNSPLHFGNGTRLTVT.

This clonotype showed up just once. V and J are TRBV11-2 and TRBJ1-1; no definite D call. V was clipped by 3 bases and J by 1 base, with 9 bases between them. CDR1 is SGHAT, CDR2 FQNNGV, per germline. CDR3 length equals 14 residues. The CDR3 DNA reads as TGTGCCAGCAGCTTCGGACGGAAGAACACTGAAGCTTTCTTT. Translation: CASSFGRKNTEAFF.

This clonotype showed up many times. The chain recombines TRBV7-2 with TRBJ2-7; 8 bases match TRBD1. Germline V gene sequence: CDR1 SGHTA, CDR2 FQGNSA. The CDR3 has 16 amino acids. J was trimmed by 2 bases and V by 6 bases; bases with no gene match: 12. The CDR3 region is CASRVIVGQGTYEQYF. Here the CDR3 DNA reads TGTGCCAGCAGGGTCATTGTCGGACAGGGAACCTACGAGCAGTACTTC.

This sequence joins TRBV6-1 and TRBJ2-2; 12 nucleotides match TRBD2. The CDR3 loop spans 16 amino acids. Trimming at V came to 6 bases and at J to 1 base, leaving 3 bases not matched to a gene. CDR1 and CDR2 from the germline V gene are MNHNS and SASEGT. The CDR3 nucleotides read TGTGCCAGCAGGCTGACTAGCGGGGGGAACACCGGGGAGCTGTTTTTT. This sequence encodes CASRLTSGGNTGELFF.

The chain links TRBV5-1 to TRBJ1-1; possibly TRBD1 for D (5 bases). The CDR3 loop spans 14 amino acids. V lost 5 bases and J 3 bases, leaving 14 bases between the germline ends. Germline-derived CDR1 and CDR2 are SGHRS and YFSETQ. The CDR3 loop reads CASRYTVGDTEAFF. CDR3 sequence (DNA): TGCGCCAGCAGGTATACCGTGGGGGACACTGAAGCTTTCTTT.

About this clonotype: The junction and the germline gene differ at one end; a read error may be behind it. The J gene is TRBJ1-1, the V gene TRBV12-3 or TRBV12-4, with D possibly matching TRBD1 (5 bases). This CDR3 region has 11 residues. This CDR3 is CASTQIRTTSF. CDR3 sequence (DNA): TGTGCCAGCACCCAGATACGGACAACCAGCTTT.

The chain links TRBV19 to TRBJ2-7; D perhaps matches TRBD2 (7 bases). The CDR3 covers 14 residues. Germline values: CDR1 LNHDA, CDR2 SQIVND (reference sequence). Trimming took off 3 bases at V and 4 bases at J, with 13 bases between the two ends. CDR3 sequence reads: CASSIRGAPYEQYF. CDR3 nucleotides: TGTGCCAGTAGTATTCGGGGGGCGCCATACGAGCAGTACTTC.

V and J are TRBV2 and TRBJ1-1; D ambiguous. Per germline, CDR1 SNHLY and CDR2 FYNNEI. Trimming left V 3 bases short and J 6 bases short, with 17 bases between. The CDR3 has 15 amino acids. The CDR3 here is CASSDTGLSVAEAFF. In nucleotides, the CDR3 is TGTGCCAGCAGTGATACCGGACTCAGTGTCGCTGAAGCTTTCTTT.

This clonotype was recorded a few times. The chain is built from TRBV20-1 and TRBJ2-5; 11 positions match TRBD2. V lost 5 bases to trimming and J lost 2 bases; unmatched junction nucleotides: 10. Germline V gene data show CDR1 as DFQATT and CDR2 as SNEGSKA (reference sequence). The CDR3 runs to 16 residues. The CDR3 region is CSAALGPSGGQETQYF. CDR3 sequence (DNA): TGCAGTGCTGCCCTGGGGCCTAGCGGGGGGCAAGAGACCCAGTACTTC.

This clonotype has only a few counts. The rearrangement joins TRBV6-1 to TRBJ1-4; 9 bases fit TRBD1. The CDR3 covers 14 residues. Germline V gives CDR1 MNHNS, CDR2 SASEGT. The junction had 7 bases not matched to a gene; V was cut back by 6 bases and J by 8 bases. Written as DNA, the CDR3 is TGTGCCAGCAGAACTAACAGGGGGCAGGAAAAACTGTTTTTT. This gives the protein CASRTNRGQEKLFF.

This clonotype has at least ten counts. J is TRBJ2-1 and V is TRBV10-3; D is perhaps TRBD2 (6 bases). Looked up from germline, CDR1 is ENHRY and CDR2 is SYGVKD. This CDR3 is 15 amino acids long. V was clipped by 2 bases and J by 4 bases, with 12 bases between them. The DNA of the CDR3 is TGTGCCATCAGTGAGGCGGGAAAGGGTTACAATGAGCAGTTCTTC. This sequence encodes CAISEAGKGYNEQFF.

The chain recombines TRBV6-4 with TRBJ2-1, with 12 nucleotides matching TRBD2. Per the germline V gene, CDR1 is MRHNA and CDR2 is SNTAGT. The CDR3 length is 15 residues. J lost 3 bases, V lost 7 bases, and 4 bases had no gene match. The CDR3 protein is CASILLAGGYNEQFF. CDR3 DNA: TGTGCCAGCATCCTACTAGCGGGGGGCTACAATGAGCAGTTCTTC.

The genes are TRBV4-2 and TRBJ1-3, with TRBD1 matching over 7 bases. The CDR3 extends over 16 amino acids. The V and J ends lost 4 bases and 0 bases, in that order; junction bases with no gene match: 6. The V gene's germline CDR1 is LGHNA and CDR2 YNFKEQ. The CDR3 spells CASSPGQSSSGNTIYF. As DNA, the CDR3 is TGTGCCAGCAGCCCGGGACAGTCAAGCTCTGGAAACACCATATATTTT.